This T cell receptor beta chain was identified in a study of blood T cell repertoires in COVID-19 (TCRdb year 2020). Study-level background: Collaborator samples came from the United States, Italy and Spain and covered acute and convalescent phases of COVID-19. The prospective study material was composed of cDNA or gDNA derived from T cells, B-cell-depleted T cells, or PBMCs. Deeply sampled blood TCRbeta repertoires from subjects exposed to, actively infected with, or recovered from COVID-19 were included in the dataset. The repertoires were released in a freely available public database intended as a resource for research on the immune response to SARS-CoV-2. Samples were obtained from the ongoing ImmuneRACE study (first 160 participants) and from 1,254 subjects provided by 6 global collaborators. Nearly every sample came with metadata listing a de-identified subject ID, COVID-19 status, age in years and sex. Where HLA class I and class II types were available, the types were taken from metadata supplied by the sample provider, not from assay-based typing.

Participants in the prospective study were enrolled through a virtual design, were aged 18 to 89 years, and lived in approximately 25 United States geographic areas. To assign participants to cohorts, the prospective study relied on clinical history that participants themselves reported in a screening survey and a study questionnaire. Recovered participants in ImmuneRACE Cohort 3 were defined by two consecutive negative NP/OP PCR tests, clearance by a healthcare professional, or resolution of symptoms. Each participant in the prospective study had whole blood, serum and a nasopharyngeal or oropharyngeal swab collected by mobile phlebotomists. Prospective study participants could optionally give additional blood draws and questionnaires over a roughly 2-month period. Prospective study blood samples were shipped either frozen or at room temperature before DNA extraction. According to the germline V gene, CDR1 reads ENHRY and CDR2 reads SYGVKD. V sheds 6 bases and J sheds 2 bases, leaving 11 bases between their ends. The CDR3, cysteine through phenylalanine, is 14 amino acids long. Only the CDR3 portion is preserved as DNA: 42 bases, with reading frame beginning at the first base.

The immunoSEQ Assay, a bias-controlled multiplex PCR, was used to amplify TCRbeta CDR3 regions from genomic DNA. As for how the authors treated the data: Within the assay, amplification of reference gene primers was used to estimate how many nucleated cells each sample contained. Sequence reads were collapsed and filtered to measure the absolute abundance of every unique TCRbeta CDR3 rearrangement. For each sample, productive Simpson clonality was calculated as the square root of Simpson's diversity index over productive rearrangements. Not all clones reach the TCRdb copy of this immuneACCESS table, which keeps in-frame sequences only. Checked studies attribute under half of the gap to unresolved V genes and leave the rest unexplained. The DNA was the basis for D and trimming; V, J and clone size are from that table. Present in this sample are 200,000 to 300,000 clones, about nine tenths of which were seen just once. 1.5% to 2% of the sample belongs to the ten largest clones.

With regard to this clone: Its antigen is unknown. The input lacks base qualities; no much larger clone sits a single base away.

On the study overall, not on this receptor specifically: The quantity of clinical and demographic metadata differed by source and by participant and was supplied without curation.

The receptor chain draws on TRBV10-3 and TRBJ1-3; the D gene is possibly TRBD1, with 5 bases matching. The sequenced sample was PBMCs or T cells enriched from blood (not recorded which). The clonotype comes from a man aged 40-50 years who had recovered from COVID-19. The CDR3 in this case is CAIRSSGTGNTIYF. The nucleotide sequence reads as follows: TGTGCCATCAGGAGCTCAGGGACTGGAAACACCATATATTTT.